This entry features one T cell receptor beta chain sequence. The data belong to a study of CD8+ T cells in alopecia areata. Following RNA extraction, reverse transcription yielded cDNA that acted as the sequencing template. The data were produced by immunoSEQ multiplex PCR, yet TCRdb's version contains in-frame clones alone and is incomplete. In the table there are about 150,000 clones, about 90% of which are singletons. Trimming removed 1 base at V and 6 bases at J, with 15 bases between. Germline V gene data show CDR1 as SEHNR and CDR2 as FQNEAQ (reference sequence). The CDR3 is made up of 15 amino acids.

Sequenced material: CD8+ T cells sorted from blood, taken at week 0. The TCR sequence derives from a human donor with alopecia areata. The gene calls are TRBV7-9 and TRBJ1-2; the D is unclear. CDR3 amino acids: CASSLDEGQVDGYTF. CDR3 DNA sequence: TGTGCCAGCAGCTTAGACGAGGGTCAGGTCGATGGCTACACCTTC.